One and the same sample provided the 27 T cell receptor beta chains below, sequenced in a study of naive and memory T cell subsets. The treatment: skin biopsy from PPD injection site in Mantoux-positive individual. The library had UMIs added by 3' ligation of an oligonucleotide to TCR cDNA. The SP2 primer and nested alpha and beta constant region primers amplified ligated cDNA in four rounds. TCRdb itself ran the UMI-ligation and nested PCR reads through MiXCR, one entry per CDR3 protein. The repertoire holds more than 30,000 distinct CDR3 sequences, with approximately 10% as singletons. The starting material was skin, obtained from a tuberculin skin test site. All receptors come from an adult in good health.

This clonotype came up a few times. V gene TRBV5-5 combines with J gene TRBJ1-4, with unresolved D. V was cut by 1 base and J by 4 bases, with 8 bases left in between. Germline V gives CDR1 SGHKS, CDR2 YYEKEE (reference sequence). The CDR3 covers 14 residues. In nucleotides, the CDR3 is TGTGCCAGCAGCTTGCCCGGACTTAATGAAAAACTGTTTTTT. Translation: CASSLPGLNEKLFF.

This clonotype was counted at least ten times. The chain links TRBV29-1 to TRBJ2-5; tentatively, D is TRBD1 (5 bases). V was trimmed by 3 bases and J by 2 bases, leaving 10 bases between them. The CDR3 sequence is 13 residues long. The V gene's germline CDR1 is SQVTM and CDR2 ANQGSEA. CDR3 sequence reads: CSVDSAGQETQYF. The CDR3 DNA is TGCAGCGTTGATTCGGCAGGGCAAGAGACCCAGTACTTC.

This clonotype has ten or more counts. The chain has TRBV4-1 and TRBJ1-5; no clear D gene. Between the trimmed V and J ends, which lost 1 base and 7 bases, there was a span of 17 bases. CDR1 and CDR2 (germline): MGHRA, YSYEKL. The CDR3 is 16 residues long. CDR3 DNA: TGCGCCAGCAGCCAAGCCGTTGAGGCGGGAGGACAGCCCCAGCATTTT. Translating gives CASSQAVEAGGQPQHF.

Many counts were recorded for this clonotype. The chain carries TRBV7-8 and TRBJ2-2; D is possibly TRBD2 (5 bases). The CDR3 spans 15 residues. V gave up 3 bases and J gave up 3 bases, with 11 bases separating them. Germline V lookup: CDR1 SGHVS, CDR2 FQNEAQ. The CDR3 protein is CASSFSTTYTGELFF. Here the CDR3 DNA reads TGTGCCAGCAGCTTCTCGACTACCTACACCGGGGAGCTGTTTTTT.

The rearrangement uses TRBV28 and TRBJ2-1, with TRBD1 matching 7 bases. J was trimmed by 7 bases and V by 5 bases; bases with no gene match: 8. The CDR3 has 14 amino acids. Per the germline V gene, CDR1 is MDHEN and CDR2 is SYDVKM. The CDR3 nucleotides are TGTGCCAGCAGTACATACAGGGGTAGGAATGAGCAGTTCTTC. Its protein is CASSTYRGRNEQFF.

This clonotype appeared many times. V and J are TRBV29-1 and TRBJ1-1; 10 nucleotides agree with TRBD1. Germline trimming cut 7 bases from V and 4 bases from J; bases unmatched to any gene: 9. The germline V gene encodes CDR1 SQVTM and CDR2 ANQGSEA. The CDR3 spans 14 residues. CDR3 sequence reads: CSAWTGGWATEAFF. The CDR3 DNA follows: TGCAGCGCTTGGACAGGGGGTTGGGCCACTGAAGCTTTCTTT.

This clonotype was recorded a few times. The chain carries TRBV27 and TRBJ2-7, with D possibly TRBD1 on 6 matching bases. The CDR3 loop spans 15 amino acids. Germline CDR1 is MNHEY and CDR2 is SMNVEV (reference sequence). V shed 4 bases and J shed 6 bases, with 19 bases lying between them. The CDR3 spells CASSSSSTGLGEQYF. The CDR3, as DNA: TGTGCCAGCAGTTCAAGCTCAACAGGGTTGGGCGAGCAGTACTTC.

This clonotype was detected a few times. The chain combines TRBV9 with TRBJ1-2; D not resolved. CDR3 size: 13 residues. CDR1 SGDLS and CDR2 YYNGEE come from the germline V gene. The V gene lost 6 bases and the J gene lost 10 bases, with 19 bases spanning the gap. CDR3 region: CASTASGRDDYTF. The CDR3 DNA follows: TGTGCCAGCACCGCGAGTGGGAGGGATGACTACACCTTC.

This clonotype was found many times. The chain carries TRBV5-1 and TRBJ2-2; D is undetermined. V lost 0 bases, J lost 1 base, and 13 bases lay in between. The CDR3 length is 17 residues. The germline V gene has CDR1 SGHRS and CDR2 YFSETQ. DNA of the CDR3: TGCGCCAGCAGCTTGGCGTTGGACGGCCTGAACACCGGGGAGCTGTTTTTT. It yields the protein CASSLALDGLNTGELFF.

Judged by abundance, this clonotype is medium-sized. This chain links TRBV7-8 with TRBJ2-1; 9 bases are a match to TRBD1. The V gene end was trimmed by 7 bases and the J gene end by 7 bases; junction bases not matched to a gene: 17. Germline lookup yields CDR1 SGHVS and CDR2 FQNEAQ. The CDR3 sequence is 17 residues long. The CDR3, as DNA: TGTGCCAGCACCCCACGCAACCCGGGACAGGGCATGAATGAGCAGTTCTTC. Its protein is CASTPRNPGQGMNEQFF.

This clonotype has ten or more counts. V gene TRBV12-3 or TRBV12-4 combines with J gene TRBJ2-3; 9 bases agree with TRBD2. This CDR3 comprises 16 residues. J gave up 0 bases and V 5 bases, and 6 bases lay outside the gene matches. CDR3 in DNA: TGTGCCAGCAGTCAAGGGACTAGCTTTAGCACAGATACGCAGTATTTT. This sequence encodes CASSQGTSFSTDTQYF.

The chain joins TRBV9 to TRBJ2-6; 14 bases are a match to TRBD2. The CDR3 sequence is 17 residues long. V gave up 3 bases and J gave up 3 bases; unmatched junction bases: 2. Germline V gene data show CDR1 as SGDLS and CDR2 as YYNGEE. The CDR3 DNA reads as TGTGCCAGCAGCGGGACTAGCGGGAGGAATGGGGCCAACGTCCTGACTTTC. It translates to CASSGTSGRNGANVLTF.

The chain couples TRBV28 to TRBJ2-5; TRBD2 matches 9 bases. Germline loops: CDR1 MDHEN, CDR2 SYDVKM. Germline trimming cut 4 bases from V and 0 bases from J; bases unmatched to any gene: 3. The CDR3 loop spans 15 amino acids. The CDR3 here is CASSSSGTYQETQYF. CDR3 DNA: TGTGCCAGCAGTTCTAGCGGGACGTACCAAGAGACCCAGTACTTC.

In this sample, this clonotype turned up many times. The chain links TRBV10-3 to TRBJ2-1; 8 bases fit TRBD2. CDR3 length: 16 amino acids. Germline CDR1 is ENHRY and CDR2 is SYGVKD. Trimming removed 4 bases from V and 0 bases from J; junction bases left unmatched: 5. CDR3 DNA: TGTGCCATCAGTGTTGGGGGGACTAGCTCCTACAATGAGCAGTTCTTC. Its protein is CAISVGGTSSYNEQFF.

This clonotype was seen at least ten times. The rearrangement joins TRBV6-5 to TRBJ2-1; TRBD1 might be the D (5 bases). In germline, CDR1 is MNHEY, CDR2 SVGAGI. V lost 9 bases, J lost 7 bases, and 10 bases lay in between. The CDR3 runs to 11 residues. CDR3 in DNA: TGTGCCAGTAGAAAGGGGAATGAGCAGTTCTTC. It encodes CASRKGNEQFF.

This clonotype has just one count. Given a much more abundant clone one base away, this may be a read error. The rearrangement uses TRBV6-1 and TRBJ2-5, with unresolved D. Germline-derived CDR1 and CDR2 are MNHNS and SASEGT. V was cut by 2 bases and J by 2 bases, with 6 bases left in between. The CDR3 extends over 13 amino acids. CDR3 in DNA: TGTGCCAGCAGTGAACAGAGACAAGAGACCCAGTACTTC. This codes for CASSEQRQETQYF.

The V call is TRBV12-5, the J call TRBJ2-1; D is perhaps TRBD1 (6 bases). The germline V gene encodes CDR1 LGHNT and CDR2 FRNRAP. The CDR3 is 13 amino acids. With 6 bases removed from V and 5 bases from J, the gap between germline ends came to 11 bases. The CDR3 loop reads CASGSTGNNEQFF. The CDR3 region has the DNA TGTGCTAGTGGATCCACAGGGAACAATGAGCAGTTCTTC.

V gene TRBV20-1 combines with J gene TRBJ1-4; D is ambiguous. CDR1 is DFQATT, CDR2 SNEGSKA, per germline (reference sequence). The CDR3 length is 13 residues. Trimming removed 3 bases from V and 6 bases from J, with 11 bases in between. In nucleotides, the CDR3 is TGCAGTGCTAGGGCAGGTCCACATGAAAAACTGTTTTTT. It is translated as CSARAGPHEKLFF.

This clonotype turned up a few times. Written as DNA, the CDR3 is TGCAGCGTTGAGGGGGCAATAGGGCAGCCCCAGCATTTT. This sequence encodes CSVEGAIGQPQHF. This chain uses TRBV29-1 with TRBJ1-5, with TRBD1 as a possible D gene (6 bases). Trimming stripped 3 bases from V and 7 bases from J, with 13 bases between. Germline V gene lookup returns CDR1 SQVTM and CDR2 ANQGSEA. This CDR3 has 13 residues.

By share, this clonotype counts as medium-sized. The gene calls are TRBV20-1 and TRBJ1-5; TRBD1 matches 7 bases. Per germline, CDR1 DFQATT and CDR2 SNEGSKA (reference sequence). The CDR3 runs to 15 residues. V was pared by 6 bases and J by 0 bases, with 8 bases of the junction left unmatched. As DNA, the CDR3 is TGCAGTGCGTCAAAACAGGGGAATAGCAATCAGCCCCAGCATTTT. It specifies CSASKQGNSNQPQHF.

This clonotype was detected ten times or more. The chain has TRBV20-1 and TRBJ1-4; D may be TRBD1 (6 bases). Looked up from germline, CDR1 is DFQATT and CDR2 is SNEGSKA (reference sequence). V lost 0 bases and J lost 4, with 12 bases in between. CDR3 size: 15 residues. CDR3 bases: TGCAGTGCTAGAGATGTTCGGGGGCTTAATGAAAAACTGTTTTTT. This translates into CSARDVRGLNEKLFF.

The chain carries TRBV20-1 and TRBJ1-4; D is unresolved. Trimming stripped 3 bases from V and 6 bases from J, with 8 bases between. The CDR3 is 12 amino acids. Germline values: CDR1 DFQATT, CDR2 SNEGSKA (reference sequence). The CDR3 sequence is CSASRGDEKLFF. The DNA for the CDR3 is TGCAGTGCTAGCCGGGGAGATGAAAAACTGTTTTTT.

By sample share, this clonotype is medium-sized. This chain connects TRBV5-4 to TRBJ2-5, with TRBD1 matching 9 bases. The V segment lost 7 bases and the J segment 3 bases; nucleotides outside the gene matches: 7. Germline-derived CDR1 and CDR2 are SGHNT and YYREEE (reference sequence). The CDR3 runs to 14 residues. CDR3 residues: CASAKQGAEETQYF. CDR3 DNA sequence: TGTGCCAGCGCAAAACAGGGGGCGGAAGAGACCCAGTACTTC.

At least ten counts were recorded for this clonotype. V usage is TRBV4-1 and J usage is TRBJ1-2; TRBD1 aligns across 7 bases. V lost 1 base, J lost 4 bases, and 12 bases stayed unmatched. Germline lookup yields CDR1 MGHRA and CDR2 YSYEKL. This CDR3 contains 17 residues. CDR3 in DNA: TGCGCCAGCAGCCAAGGAATTGAACAGGGGAGGTCCTATGGCTACACCTTC. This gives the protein CASSQGIEQGRSYGYTF.

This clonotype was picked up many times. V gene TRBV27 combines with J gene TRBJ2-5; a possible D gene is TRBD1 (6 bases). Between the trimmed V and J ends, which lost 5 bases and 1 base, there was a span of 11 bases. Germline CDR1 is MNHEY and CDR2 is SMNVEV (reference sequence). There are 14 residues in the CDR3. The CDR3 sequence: CASSPGQIQETQYF. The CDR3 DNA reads TGTGCCAGCAGTCCAGGACAGATCCAAGAGACCCAGTACTTC.

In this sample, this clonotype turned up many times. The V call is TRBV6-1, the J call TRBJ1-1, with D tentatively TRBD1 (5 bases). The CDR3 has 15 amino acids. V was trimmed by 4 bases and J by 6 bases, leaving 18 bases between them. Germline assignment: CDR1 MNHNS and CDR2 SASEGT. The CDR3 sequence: CASSGAGNPLPEAFF. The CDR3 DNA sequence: TGTGCCAGCAGTGGGGCAGGGAACCCTTTACCTGAAGCTTTCTTT.

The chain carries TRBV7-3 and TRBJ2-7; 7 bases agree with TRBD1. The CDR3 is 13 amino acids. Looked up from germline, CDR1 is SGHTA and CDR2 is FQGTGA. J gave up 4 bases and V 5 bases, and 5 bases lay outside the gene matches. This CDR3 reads CASSRDRQYEQYF. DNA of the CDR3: TGTGCCAGCAGCCGGGACAGACAATACGAGCAGTACTTC.